Below are 27 T cell receptor beta chains sequenced from a single sample in a study of T cells after yellow fever vaccination. TCRdb ran MiXCR on the 5' RACE reads and lists one entry per CDR3 protein. The sample has 240,000 or so distinct CDR3 sequences; roughly 7.2% are singletons. The specimen comprised CD4+ T cells sorted from PBMCs, sampled 15 days after the yellow fever booster vaccination. The receptor source for this set is a man aged 25 to 45 who received the YFV17D yellow fever vaccine.

The table lists this clonotype with a few counts. The chain links TRBV30 to TRBJ2-1; D uncertain. Germline V gene data show CDR1 as GTSNPN and CDR2 as SVGIG (reference sequence). Trimming pared 3 bases from V and 0 bases from J, leaving 9 bases between. This CDR3 comprises 14 residues. The CDR3 nucleotides are TGTGCCTGGAGACAGAGGAACTCCTACAATGAGCAGTTCTTC. This translates into CAWRQRNSYNEQFF.

The chain combines TRBV6-2 or TRBV6-3 with TRBJ2-7, with 8 bases that match TRBD2. The CDR3 has 12 amino acids. V shed 6 bases, J shed 4 bases, and the junction held 2 bases outside the gene matches. The germline CDR1 and CDR2 sequences are MNHEY and SVGEGT. The CDR3, as DNA: TGTGCCAGCAGAAGCGGGAGTTACGAGCAGTACTTC. This translates into CASRSGSYEQYF.

This clonotype was detected only a few times. V is TRBV10-3 and J is TRBJ1-1; D is ambiguous. V dropped 4 bases and J dropped 1 base, with 7 bases sitting between them. The CDR3 is 13 amino acids. Germline assignment: CDR1 ENHRY and CDR2 SYGVKD. CDR3 sequence (DNA): TGTGCCATCAGTGGGGCCGGGAACACTGAAGCTTTCTTT. This translates into CAISGAGNTEAFF.

V gene TRBV4-1 combines with J gene TRBJ1-3; D is unresolved. This CDR3 has 15 residues. Germline V gives CDR1 MGHRA, CDR2 YSYEKL. Trimming left V 4 bases short and J 0 bases short, with 10 bases between. CDR3 sequence: CASSRTESSGNTIYF. The CDR3, as DNA: TGCGCCAGCAGCCGGACCGAGAGCTCTGGAAACACCATATATTTT.

This clonotype was detected only a few times. This chain connects TRBV19 to TRBJ2-4; D tentatively reads TRBD1 or TRBD2 (6 bases each). This CDR3 is 15 amino acids long. The V gene lost 3 bases and the J gene lost 8 bases, with 17 bases spanning the gap. Germline loops: CDR1 LNHDA, CDR2 SQIVND (reference sequence). The CDR3, as DNA: TGTGCCAGTAGTATTGGGGGGCAGGGTAAAGACATTCAGTACTTC. The encoded protein is CASSIGGQGKDIQYF.

This clonotype was counted at least ten times. The chain is built from TRBV5-1 and TRBJ2-2, with D unclear. V was shortened by 0 bases and J by 2 bases, with 14 bases between the two germline ends. The length of the CDR3 is 17 residues. Per the germline V gene, CDR1 is SGHRS and CDR2 is YFSETQ. The CDR3 protein is CASSLAPLVRNTGELFF. The CDR3 DNA reads TGCGCCAGCAGCTTGGCCCCGTTGGTCCGTAACACCGGGGAGCTGTTTTTT.

The gene calls are TRBV29-1 and TRBJ2-1; D perhaps matches TRBD1 (6 bases). CDR1 and CDR2 from the germline V gene are SQVTM and ANQGSEA. The CDR3 has 13 residues. Trimming removed 4 bases at V and 9 bases at J, with 16 bases between. The CDR3 is CSVGQGLMGEQFF. The CDR3 DNA is TGCAGCGTTGGGCAGGGGCTAATGGGTGAGCAGTTCTTC.

This chain uses TRBV18 with TRBJ2-5; D is possibly TRBD1 (5 bases). CDR3 size: 15 residues. The germline V gene encodes CDR1 KGHSH and CDR2 LQKENI. Trimming pared 5 bases from V and 1 base from J, leaving 14 bases between. The CDR3, as DNA: TGTGCCAGCTCAACCCAGGACAACTTCCAAGAGACCCAGTACTTC. As protein: CASSTQDNFQETQYF.

This clonotype has a count of ten or more. The gene calls are TRBV7-8 and TRBJ2-1; D assignment may be TRBD1 or TRBD2 (5 bases each). The V end was cut by 1 base, the J end by 4 bases, with 11 bases between. Germline V lookup: CDR1 SGHVS, CDR2 FQNEAQ. There are 15 residues in the CDR3. CDR3: CASSLGGSVYNEQFF. The DNA for the CDR3 is TGTGCCAGCAGCTTAGGGGGGTCAGTTTACAATGAGCAGTTCTTC.

This clonotype was seen only a few times. The V gene is TRBV9, the J gene TRBJ2-3, with 11 bases that match TRBD2. The ends lost 0 bases at V and 5 bases at J; junction bases unmatched: 5. Germline V gene data show CDR1 as SGDLS and CDR2 as YYNGEE. The CDR3 contains 16 residues. Written as DNA, the CDR3 is TGTGCCAGCAGCGTAGATAGCGGGAGGGCCGGAGATACGCAGTATTTT. Protein sequence: CASSVDSGRAGDTQYF.

This clonotype was detected many times. The rearrangement joins TRBV27 to TRBJ1-4; the D is unclear. The CDR3 extends over 15 amino acids. Germline V lookup: CDR1 MNHEY, CDR2 SMNVEV (reference sequence). Trimming cost V 5 bases and J 0 bases, with 10 bases left between them. CDR3 residues: CASSTLQATNEKLFF. The CDR3 DNA reads as TGTGCCAGCAGTACCCTCCAAGCAACTAATGAAAAACTGTTTTTT.

This clonotype was detected many times. This rearrangement joins TRBV7-3 to TRBJ2-2; D may be TRBD1 (6 bases). V lost 6 bases and J lost 6, with 11 bases in between. Germline V gene data show CDR1 as SGHTA and CDR2 as FQGTGA. CDR3 length equals 13 residues. The CDR3 is CASSFEGAGELFF. The CDR3 nucleotides read TGTGCCAGCAGTTTTGAGGGGGCCGGGGAGCTGTTTTTT. Complete variable domain (other parts from reference TRBV7-3 and TRBJ2-2): GAGVSQTPSNKVTEKGKYVELRCDPISGHTALYWYRQSLGQGPEFLIYFQGTGAADDSGLPNDRFFAVRPEGSVSTLKIQRTERGDSAVYLCASSFEGAGELFFGEGSRLTVL.

This clonotype showed up many times. For the CDR3, the DNA is TGCAGTGCGCAGGACAGGCAAGCCCGAGAAAAACTGTTTTTT. Translation gives CSAQDRQAREKLFF. The rearrangement uses TRBV20-1 and TRBJ1-4, with 7 bases identical to TRBD1. The V and J ends lost 6 bases and 8 bases, in that order; junction bases with no gene match: 12. CDR3 length equals 14 residues. Germline V lookup: CDR1 DFQATT, CDR2 SNEGSKA (reference sequence).

The rearrangement links TRBV12-3 or TRBV12-4 to TRBJ2-3; the match to TRBD2 covers 9 bases. Trimming cost V 4 bases and J 2 bases; bases outside gene matches: 13. The CDR3 loop spans 18 amino acids. The chain's CDR3 is CASSSRASGDISTDTQYF. The CDR3 coding sequence is TGTGCCAGCAGTTCCCGGGCTAGCGGGGACATCTCCACAGATACGCAGTATTTT.

This chain connects TRBV5-4 to TRBJ2-1, with D possibly being TRBD1 or TRBD2 (5 bases each). There are 14 residues in the CDR3. The V gene lost 0 bases and the J gene lost 7 bases, with 11 bases spanning the gap. Germline CDR1 and CDR2: SGHNT and YYREEE (reference sequence). CDR3 coding DNA: TGTGCCAGCAGCTTGGGGGTGGGGGAAAATGAGCAGTTCTTC. Protein: CASSLGVGENEQFF.

This clonotype was seen ten or more times. The genes are TRBV7-8 and TRBJ2-3; 9 nucleotides line up with TRBD2. This CDR3 region has 16 residues. The germline CDR1 and CDR2 sequences are SGHVS and FQNEAQ. With 1 base clipped from V and 0 bases from J, the junction kept 2 bases outside the gene matches. The CDR3 sequence: CASSLGLAGSTDTQYF. CDR3 coding DNA: TGTGCCAGCAGCTTAGGCCTAGCGGGAAGCACAGATACGCAGTATTTT.

This clonotype was found many times. V gene TRBV20-1 combines with J gene TRBJ2-3, with 10 positions matching TRBD1. This CDR3 is 14 amino acids long. CDR1 is DFQATT, CDR2 SNEGSKA, per germline (reference sequence). V lost 6 bases and J lost 6; bases outside the gene matches: 9. The CDR3, as DNA: TGCAGTGCAAGACGGACAGGGGGTCTGGATACGCAGTATTTT. It yields the protein CSARRTGGLDTQYF.

This clonotype has ten or more counts. The gene calls are TRBV4-3 and TRBJ2-1; TRBD1 matches 7 bases. Germline CDR1 reads LGHNA; CDR2 reads YSLEER. There are 16 residues in the CDR3. Germline trimming cut 0 bases from V and 5 bases from J; bases unmatched to any gene: 7. CDR3 nucleotide sequence: TGCGCCAGCAGCCAAGATACAGGGGCTTTTGACAATGAGCAGTTCTTC. This translates into CASSQDTGAFDNEQFF.

This clonotype was observed at least ten times. Here the CDR3 DNA reads TGTGCCAGCAGCTTGGGGACAGGGCCAAAACTGTTTTTT. Encoded protein: CASSLGTGPKLFF. The chain uses TRBV7-6 and TRBJ1-4, with 9 bases fitting TRBD1. V shed 3 bases, J shed 10 bases, and the junction held 3 bases outside the gene matches. The CDR3 extends over 13 amino acids. The germline gives CDR1 SGHVS, CDR2 FNYEAQ.

This clonotype was counted at least ten times. The J gene is TRBJ2-3, the V gene TRBV7-2, with D possibly matching TRBD2 (5 bases). Germline CDR1 and CDR2: SGHTA and FQGNSA. The V end was cut by 5 bases, the J end by 4 bases, with 10 bases between. The CDR3 has 13 residues. The CDR3 DNA reads as TGTGCCAGCAGCCCGGGGAGCGCAGATACGCAGTATTTT. Translation gives CASSPGSADTQYF.

In this sample, this clonotype turned up many times. A junction boundary mismatches the germline segment, possibly from a read error. J is TRBJ2-7 and V is TRBV12-3 or TRBV12-4; a possible D gene is TRBD2 (5 bases). This CDR3 spans 14 amino acids. This CDR3 is CASSFQSSSDEQYF. For the CDR3, the DNA is TGTGCCAGCAGTTTCCAGTCTAGCTCCGACGAGCAGTACTTC.

This sequence joins TRBV10-3 and TRBJ2-7, with D perhaps matching TRBD1 (6 bases). The germline V and J ends were trimmed by 7 bases and 0 bases, with 19 bases remaining between them. The length of the CDR3 is 16 residues. Germline assignment: CDR1 ENHRY and CDR2 SYGVKD. DNA of the CDR3: TGTGCCATCAATTCCCAGGGGTCAGATAGCTCCTACGAGCAGTACTTC. Its protein is CAINSQGSDSSYEQYF.

This clonotype was found a few times. The rearrangement links TRBV5-8 to TRBJ1-5; a weak D match, TRBD1 (5 bases). V was cut by 2 bases and J by 7 bases, with 13 bases left in between. The CDR3 extends over 14 amino acids. Germline values: CDR1 SGHTS, CDR2 YDEGEE. CDR3 loop: CASSLFREGQPQHF. CDR3 DNA sequence: TGTGCCAGCAGCTTATTCAGGGAAGGACAGCCCCAGCATTTT.

This clonotype has only a few counts. This chain connects TRBV7-2 to TRBJ2-1; 11 bases line up with TRBD2. The V and J ends lost 7 bases and 7 bases, in that order; junction bases with no gene match: 12. The germline CDR1 and CDR2 sequences are SGHTA and FQGNSA. The CDR3 loop spans 16 amino acids. The CDR3, as DNA: TGTGCCAGCATCGCAAGACTAGCGGGGCAGTTTAATGAGCAGTTCTTC. The encoded protein is CASIARLAGQFNEQFF.

A note on this clonotype: An end of the junction differs from the germline gene, which may be a read error. This chain joins TRBV29-1 and TRBJ2-5; 9 bases are shared with TRBD1. The CDR3 has 15 amino acids. CDR1 SQVTM and CDR2 ANQGSEA come from the germline V gene. CDR3 DNA: TGCCGCGTCCTAGGGGACAGGGTTAACGGGGAGACCCAGTACTTC. Its protein is CRVLGDRVNGETQYF.

Ten or more counts support this clonotype. The chain joins TRBV7-2 to TRBJ2-7, with TRBD2 matching over 10 bases. CDR1 and CDR2 from the germline V gene are SGHTA and FQGNSA. Trimming cost V 5 bases and J 4 bases; bases outside gene matches: 2. This CDR3 has 13 amino acids. The CDR3 loop is CASSQREGYEQYF. The CDR3 coding sequence is TGTGCCAGCAGCCAGCGGGAGGGATACGAGCAGTACTTC. Filled out from reference TRBV7-2 and TRBJ2-7, the complete variable domain reads GAGVSQSPSNKVTEKGKDVELRCDPISGHTALYWYRQSLGQGLEFLIYFQGNSAPDKSGLPSDRFSAERTGGSVSTLTIQRTQQEDSAVYLCASSQREGYEQYFGPGTRLTVT.

The V gene is TRBV12-3 or TRBV12-4, the J gene TRBJ2-1, with no clear D. The V end was cut by 1 base, the J end by 5 bases, with 12 bases between. The CDR3 has 15 amino acids. CDR3 sequence reads: CASSLVAPKNNEQFF. CDR3 nucleotide sequence: TGTGCCAGCAGTTTAGTCGCGCCAAAAAACAATGAGCAGTTCTTC.